Each of the 20 T cell receptor beta chains below was sequenced from the same sample in a study of tumor-infiltrating lymphocytes in localized non-small cell lung cancer. Produced via immunoSEQ multiplex PCR; TCRdb's table is partial and in-frame only. Among 15,000 to 20,000 clones, approximately 70% were seen once, and the ten largest hold around 10%. The sample comprised lung tumor tissue. The receptor set was obtained from a human donor with non-small cell lung cancer.

This clone occurred a few times. The chain links TRBV6-6 to TRBJ1-4; D not certain. The CDR3 contains 12 residues. Trimming removed 0 bases at V and 8 bases at J, with 4 bases between. CDR1 and CDR2 (germline): MNHNY, SVGAGI (reference sequence). The CDR3 here is CASSYSVEKLFF. The CDR3, as DNA: TGTGCCAGCAGTTACTCAGTGGAAAAACTGTTTTTT.

This chain connects TRBV7-2 to TRBJ1-3; no clear D. V was trimmed by 1 base and J by 5 bases, leaving 0 bases between them. Germline CDR1 SGHTA, CDR2 FQGNSA. The CDR3 covers 11 residues. The CDR3 loop reads CASSLGNTIYF. CDR3 nucleotides: TGTGCCAGCAGCTTAGGAAACACCATATATTTT.

In this sample, this clone turned up once. J is TRBJ1-4 and V is TRBV28; 9 bases map to TRBD1. The trim removed 6 bases at V and 4 bases at J, leaving 6 bases unmatched. Germline CDR1 MDHEN, CDR2 SYDVKM. The CDR3 is made up of 15 amino acids. CDR3 coding DNA: TGTGCCAGCAGGCCCCAGACAGGGGGTAATGAAAAACTGTTTTTT. This encodes CASRPQTGGNEKLFF.

V gene TRBV7-2 combines with J gene TRBJ2-5; D is undetermined. CDR3 length: 14 amino acids. CDR1 is SGHTA and CDR2 is FQGNSA in the germline V gene. Trimming took off 2 bases at V and 1 base at J, with 8 bases between the two ends. CDR3 region: CASSLRQRQETQYF. The CDR3 region has the DNA TGTGCCAGCAGCTTACGCCAACGCCAAGAGACCCAGTACTTC.

The chain employs TRBV18 and TRBJ2-1; TRBD2 is a possible D gene (6 bases). Germline V gene lookup returns CDR1 KGHSH and CDR2 LQKENI. CDR3 size: 15 residues. Trimming took 2 bases from V and 6 from J, leaving 14 bases between them. The CDR3 spells CASSPGTLSSNEQFF. DNA of the CDR3: TGTGCCAGCTCACCAGGGACTTTGTCTAGCAATGAGCAGTTCTTC.

This chain links TRBV5-8 with TRBJ2-3, with D unresolved. V dropped 4 bases and J dropped 5 bases, with 17 bases sitting between them. The CDR3 sequence is 15 residues long. The germline gives CDR1 SGHTS, CDR2 YDEGEE. The CDR3 protein is CASSLSLLDIDTQYF. In DNA form, the CDR3 reads TGTGCCAGCAGCCTGTCCCTCCTGGATATAGATACGCAGTATTTT. Variable domain in full (rest from reference TRBV5-8 and TRBJ2-3): EAGVTQSPTHLIKTRGQQATLRCSPISGHTSVYWYQQALGLGLQFLLWYDEGEERNRGNFPPRFSGRQFPNYSSELNVNALELEDSALYLCASSLSLLDIDTQYFGPGTRLTVL.

V usage is TRBV2 and J usage is TRBJ2-3; 7 positions match TRBD1. Germline CDR1 SNHLY, CDR2 FYNNEI. This CDR3 is 19 amino acids long. Germline trimming cut 2 bases from V and 0 bases from J; bases unmatched to any gene: 14. As DNA, the CDR3 is TGTGCCAGCAGTGAAACCGGCGGCAGGGGGTTCTCTAGCACAGATACGCAGTATTTT. Protein product: CASSETGGRGFSSTDTQYF.

The rearrangement links TRBV14 to TRBJ2-7; 7 nucleotides agree with TRBD1. Germline CDR1 and CDR2: SGHDN and FVKESK. The V gene end was trimmed by 3 bases and the J gene end by 3 bases; junction bases not matched to a gene: 8. The CDR3 has 15 amino acids. CDR3 bases: TGTGCCAGCAGCCAGGCAAGGGACAGACACTACGAGCAGTACTTC. Protein sequence: CASSQARDRHYEQYF.

The sample holds a few counts of this clone. The gene calls are TRBV4-1 and TRBJ2-2; maybe TRBD2 (5 bases). Germline V CDR1 and CDR2: MGHRA, YSYEKL. The V and J ends lost 3 bases and 6 bases respectively, with 5 bases between them. The CDR3 spans 12 residues. CDR3 amino acids: CASSQRAGELFF. The CDR3 DNA reads TGCGCCAGCAGCCAGCGGGCCGGGGAGCTGTTTTTT.

This chain connects TRBV7-2 to TRBJ2-1, with a tentative D call TRBD1 (7 bases). Between the trimmed V and J ends, which lost 2 bases and 6 bases, there was a span of 11 bases. Germline V gene data show CDR1 as SGHTA and CDR2 as FQGNSA. The CDR3 has 14 residues. The CDR3 coding sequence is TGTGCCAGCAGCTTACAGGGGGGAGTCAATGAGCAGTTCTTC. Translation gives CASSLQGGVNEQFF.

The V gene is TRBV5-1, the J gene TRBJ2-6, with D perhaps matching TRBD2 (7 bases). Germline values: CDR1 SGHRS, CDR2 YFSETQ. This CDR3 contains 18 residues. Between the trimmed V and J ends, which lost 5 bases and 0 bases, there was a span of 18 bases. CDR3 coding DNA: TGCGCCAGCAGGCTTGGGGGGGCACTAAGCTCTGGGGCCAACGTCCTGACTTTC. The encoded protein is CASRLGGALSSGANVLTF.

This clone was seen once. V gene TRBV5-1 combines with J gene TRBJ2-7, with D perhaps TRBD1 or TRBD2 (6 bases each). Trimming shortened V by 0 bases and J by 1 base, and 14 bases separated the two germline ends. This CDR3 is 16 amino acids long. Germline CDR1 SGHRS, CDR2 YFSETQ. CDR3 coding DNA: TGCGCCAGCAGCTTGGGCCCGGGGGCGGTTTCCTACGAGCAGTACTTC. Protein product: CASSLGPGAVSYEQYF.

This chain links TRBV5-1 with TRBJ1-4; perhaps TRBD1 as D (5 bases). The CDR3 consists of 14 residues. Trimming removed 0 bases at V and 8 bases at J, with 11 bases between. Germline V gene lookup returns CDR1 SGHRS and CDR2 YFSETQ. In DNA, the CDR3 is TGCGCCAGCAGCTTGGGGGGGACTCGGGAAAAACTGTTTTTT. Protein: CASSLGGTREKLFF.

The chain carries TRBV5-8 and TRBJ2-7, with D perhaps matching TRBD1 or TRBD2 (5 bases each). The CDR3 is 13 amino acids. The germline CDR1 and CDR2 sequences are SGHTS and YDEGEE. Trimming shortened V by 2 bases and J by 9 bases, and 15 bases separated the two germline ends. CDR3 DNA: TGTGCCAGCAGCTTCAATGCAGGGACCGGGCAGTACTTC. It codes for CASSFNAGTGQYF.

The chain joins TRBV5-6 to TRBJ2-1; maybe TRBD1 (5 bases). The V and J ends lost 0 bases and 5 bases respectively, with 9 bases between them. Germline CDR1 SGHDT, CDR2 YYEEEE. The length of the CDR3 is 14 residues. CDR3 amino acids: CASSLVGRDNEQFF. Here the CDR3 DNA reads TGTGCCAGCAGCTTGGTTGGCAGGGACAATGAGCAGTTCTTC. Variable domain in full (rest from reference TRBV5-6 and TRBJ2-1): DAGVTQSPTHLIKTRGQQVTLRCSPKSGHDTVSWYQQALGQGPQFIFQYYEEEERQRGNFPDRFSGHQFPNYSSELNVNALLLGDSALYLCASSLVGRDNEQFFGPGTRLTVL.

J is TRBJ1-2 and V is TRBV29-1, with 7 bases lining up with TRBD1. Germline trimming cut 6 bases from V and 9 bases from J; bases unmatched to any gene: 13. This CDR3 is 13 amino acids long. CDR1 and CDR2 from the germline V gene are SQVTM and ANQGSEA. Here the CDR3 DNA reads TGCAGCGTCGAATTTACAGGGGCGGTGCGCTACACCTTC. It translates to CSVEFTGAVRYTF. Looking up the rest from reference TRBV29-1 and TRBJ1-2 gives the full variable domain: SAVISQKPSRDICQRGTSLTIQCQVDSQVTMMFWYRQQPGQSLTLIATANQGSEATYESGFVIDKFPISRPNLTFSTLTVSNMSPEDSSIYLCSVEFTGAVRYTFGSGTRLTVV.

The V gene is TRBV7-9, the J gene TRBJ2-7, with D tentatively TRBD1 (7 bases). Germline CDR1 reads SEHNR; CDR2 reads FQNEAQ (reference sequence). Deletions cut 5 bases from V and 1 base from J, with 15 bases between. The length of the CDR3 is 15 residues. CDR3 sequence reads: CASSLMEGASYEQYF. CDR3 bases: TGTGCCAGCAGCCTGATGGAGGGGGCATCCTACGAGCAGTACTTC.

This chain uses TRBV9 with TRBJ1-2; the D is unclear. This CDR3 has 13 amino acids. From germline, CDR1 is SGDLS and CDR2 YYNGEE. V lost 0 bases and J 9 bases, leaving 12 bases between the germline ends. The CDR3 coding sequence is TGTGCCAGCAGCGTAGAGATGGCCGGGAGCTACACCTTC. It codes for CASSVEMAGSYTF.

This clone showed up just a few times. V usage is TRBV5-6 and J usage is TRBJ2-2; 8 nucleotides match TRBD1. Per the germline V gene, CDR1 is SGHDT and CDR2 is YYEEEE. This CDR3 is built from 15 residues. V gave up 4 bases and J gave up 5 bases; unmatched junction bases: 7. The CDR3 here is CASSPDRAGTGELFF. The CDR3 DNA reads TGTGCCAGCAGCCCGGACAGGGCGGGAACCGGGGAGCTGTTTTTT.

V usage is TRBV18 and J usage is TRBJ2-6, with D possibly TRBD2 on 5 matching bases. CDR1 KGHSH and CDR2 LQKENI come from the germline V gene. This CDR3 is 15 amino acids long. V was clipped by 4 bases and J by 1 base, with 8 bases between them. CDR3 DNA: TGTGCCAGCTCACTCGGACTGTCTGGGGCCAACGTCCTGACTTTC. Residues: CASSLGLSGANVLTF.